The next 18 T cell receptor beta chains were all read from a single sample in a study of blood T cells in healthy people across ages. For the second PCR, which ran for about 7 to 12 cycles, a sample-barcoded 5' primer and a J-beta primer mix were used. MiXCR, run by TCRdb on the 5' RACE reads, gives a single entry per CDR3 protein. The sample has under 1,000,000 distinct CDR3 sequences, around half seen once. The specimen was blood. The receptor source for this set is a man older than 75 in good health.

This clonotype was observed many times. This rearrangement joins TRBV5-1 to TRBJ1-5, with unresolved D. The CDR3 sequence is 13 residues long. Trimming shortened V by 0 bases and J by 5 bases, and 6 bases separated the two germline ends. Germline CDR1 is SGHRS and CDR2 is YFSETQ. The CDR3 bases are TGCGCCAGCAGCTTGGCGGGTTATCAGCCCCAGCATTTT. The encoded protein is CASSLAGYQPQHF. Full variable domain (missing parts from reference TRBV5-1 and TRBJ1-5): KAGVTQTPRYLIKTRGQQVTLSCSPISGHRSVSWYQQTPGQGLQFLFEYFSETQRNKGNFPGRFSGRQFSNSRSEMNVSTLELGDSALYLCASSLAGYQPQHFGDGTRLSIL.

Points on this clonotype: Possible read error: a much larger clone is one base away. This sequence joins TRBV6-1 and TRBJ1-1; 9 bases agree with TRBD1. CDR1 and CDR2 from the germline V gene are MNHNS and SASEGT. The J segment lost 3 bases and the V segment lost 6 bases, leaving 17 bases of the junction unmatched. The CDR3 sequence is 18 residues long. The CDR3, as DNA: TGTGCCAGCAGCCCCAGAACAGGGGGCGCCGGATGTTACACTGAAGCTTTCTTT. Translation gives CASSPRTGGAGCYTEAFF.

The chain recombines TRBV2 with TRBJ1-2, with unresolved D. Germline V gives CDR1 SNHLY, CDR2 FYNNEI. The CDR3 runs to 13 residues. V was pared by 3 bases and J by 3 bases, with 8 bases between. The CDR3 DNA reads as TGTGCCAGCAGTGAGGCAGAGGACTATGGCTACACCTTC. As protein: CASSEAEDYGYTF.

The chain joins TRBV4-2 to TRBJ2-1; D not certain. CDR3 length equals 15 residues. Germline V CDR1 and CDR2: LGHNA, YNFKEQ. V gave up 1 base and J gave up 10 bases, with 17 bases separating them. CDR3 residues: CASSQVGENTYEQFF. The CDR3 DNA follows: TGTGCCAGCAGCCAAGTAGGTGAGAATACCTACGAGCAGTTCTTC.

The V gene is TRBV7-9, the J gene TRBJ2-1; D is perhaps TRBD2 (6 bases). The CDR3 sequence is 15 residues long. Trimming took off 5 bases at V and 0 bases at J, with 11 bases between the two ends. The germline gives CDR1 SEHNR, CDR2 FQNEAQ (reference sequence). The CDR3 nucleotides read TGTGCCAGCAGCCCGCTAGCGAGCTCCTACAATGAGCAGTTCTTC. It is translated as CASSPLASSYNEQFF.

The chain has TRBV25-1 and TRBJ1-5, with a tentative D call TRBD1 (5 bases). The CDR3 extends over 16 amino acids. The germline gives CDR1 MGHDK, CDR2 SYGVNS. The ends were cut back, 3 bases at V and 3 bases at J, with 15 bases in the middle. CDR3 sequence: CASSDRDTKHNQPQHF. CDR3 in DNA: TGTGCCAGCAGTGACAGGGATACCAAACACAATCAGCCCCAGCATTTT.

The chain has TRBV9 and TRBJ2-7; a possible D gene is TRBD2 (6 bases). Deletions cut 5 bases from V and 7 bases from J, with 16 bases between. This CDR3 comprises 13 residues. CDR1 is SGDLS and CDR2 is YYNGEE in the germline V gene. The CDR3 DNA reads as TGTGCCAGCAGTCTAGCGCCGAGTACAGAGCAGTACTTC. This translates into CASSLAPSTEQYF.

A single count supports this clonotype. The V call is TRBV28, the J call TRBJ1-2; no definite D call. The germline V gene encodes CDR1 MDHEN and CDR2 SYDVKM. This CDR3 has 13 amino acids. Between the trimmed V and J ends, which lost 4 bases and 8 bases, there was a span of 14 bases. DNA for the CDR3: TGTGCCAGCAGTTCGACACTACTCTGGGGCTACACCTTC. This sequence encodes CASSSTLLWGYTF.

CDR3 sequence reads: CSARTEGKRAFF. DNA of the CDR3: TGCAGTGCTAGAACCGAAGGTAAAAGAGCTTTCTTT. This chain connects TRBV20-1 to TRBJ1-1, with D uncertain. There are 12 residues in the CDR3. V lost 2 bases to trimming and J lost 10 bases, with 14 bases between them. Germline lookup yields CDR1 DFQATT and CDR2 SNEGSKA (reference sequence).

The CDR3 DNA is TGTGCCAGCAGCGTAGGAAGGAGAGCGAGCACAGATACGCAGTATTTT. It encodes CASSVGRRASTDTQYF. The V call is TRBV9, the J call TRBJ2-3, with D unclear. The CDR3 runs to 16 residues. The germline CDR1 and CDR2 sequences are SGDLS and YYNGEE. Trimming took off 0 bases at V and 0 bases at J, with 11 bases between the two ends.

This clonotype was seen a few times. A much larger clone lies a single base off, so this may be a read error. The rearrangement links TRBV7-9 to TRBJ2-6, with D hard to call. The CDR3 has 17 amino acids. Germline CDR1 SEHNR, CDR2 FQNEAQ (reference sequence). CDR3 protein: CAGSLNHQLSGANVLTF. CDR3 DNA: TGTGCCGGCAGCTTAAATCACCAGCTCTCTGGGGCCAACGTCCTGACTTTC. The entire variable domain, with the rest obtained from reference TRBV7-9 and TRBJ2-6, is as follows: DTGVSQNPRHKITKRGQNVTFRCDPISEHNRLYWYRQTLGQGPEFLTYFQNEAQLEKSRLLSDRFSAERPKGSFSTLEIQRTEQGDSAMYLCAGSLNHQLSGANVLTFGAGSRLTVL.

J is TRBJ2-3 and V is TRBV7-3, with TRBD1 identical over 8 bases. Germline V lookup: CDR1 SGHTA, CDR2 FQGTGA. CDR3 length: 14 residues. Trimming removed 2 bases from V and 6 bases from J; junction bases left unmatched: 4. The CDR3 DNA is TGTGCCAGCAGCTTAGCAGGGGGCGAGGATACGCAGTATTTT. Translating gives CASSLAGGEDTQYF.

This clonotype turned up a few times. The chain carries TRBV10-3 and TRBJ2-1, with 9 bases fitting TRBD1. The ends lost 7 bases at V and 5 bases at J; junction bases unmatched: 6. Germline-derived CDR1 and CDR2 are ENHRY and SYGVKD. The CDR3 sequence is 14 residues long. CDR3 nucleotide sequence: TGTGCCATCAAAGGAGGACAGGGGAACAATGAGCAGTTCTTC. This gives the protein CAIKGGQGNNEQFF.

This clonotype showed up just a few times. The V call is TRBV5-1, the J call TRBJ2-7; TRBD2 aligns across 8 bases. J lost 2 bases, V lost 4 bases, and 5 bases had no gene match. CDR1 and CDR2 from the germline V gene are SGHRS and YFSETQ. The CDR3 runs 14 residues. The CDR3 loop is CASSAAGGTYEQYF. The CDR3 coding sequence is TGCGCCAGCAGCGCGGCGGGGGGAACCTACGAGCAGTACTTC.

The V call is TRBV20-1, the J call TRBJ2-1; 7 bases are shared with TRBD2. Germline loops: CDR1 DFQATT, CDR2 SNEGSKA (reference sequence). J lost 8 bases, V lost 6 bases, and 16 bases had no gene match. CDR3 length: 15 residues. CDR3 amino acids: CSARDRAGAWDEQFF. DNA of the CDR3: TGCAGTGCCCGAGATAGGGCGGGAGCCTGGGATGAGCAGTTCTTC.

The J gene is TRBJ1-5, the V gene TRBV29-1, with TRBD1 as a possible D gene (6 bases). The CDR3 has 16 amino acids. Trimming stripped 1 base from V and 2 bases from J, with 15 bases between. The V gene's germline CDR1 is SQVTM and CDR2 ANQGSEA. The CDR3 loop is CSVEVPGGGGNQPQHF. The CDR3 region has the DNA TGCAGCGTTGAAGTTCCCGGGGGCGGCGGCAATCAGCCCCAGCATTTT.

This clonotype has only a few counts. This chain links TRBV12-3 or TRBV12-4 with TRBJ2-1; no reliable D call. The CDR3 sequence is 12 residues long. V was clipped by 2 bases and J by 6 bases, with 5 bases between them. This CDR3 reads CASSLTPNEQFF. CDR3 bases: TGTGCCAGCAGTTTAACCCCCAATGAGCAGTTCTTC.

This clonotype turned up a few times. This CDR3 is CASSLAGGGGSQPQHF. DNA for the CDR3: TGTGCCAGCAGCTTAGCCGGGGGAGGTGGAAGTCAGCCCCAGCATTTT. This rearrangement joins TRBV7-9 to TRBJ1-5; D perhaps matches TRBD1 (5 bases). Trimming took 0 bases from V and 6 from J, leaving 15 bases between them. Germline V gives CDR1 SEHNR, CDR2 FQNEAQ (reference sequence). CDR3 length: 16 residues.